These 9 T cell receptor beta chains came from one sample sequenced in a study of spatial heterogeneity in lung cancer. Described time point: sample taken at primary tumor resection. TCRdb analysed the 5' RACE reads with MiXCR anew, one entry per CDR3 protein. The sample shows more than 20,000 distinct CDR3 sequences, around 4.3% of them seen only once. The specimen comprised PBMCs, sampled at surgery. Source of these receptors: a male donor with early-stage non-small cell lung cancer.

This clonotype was detected ten times or more. The chain is built from TRBV3-1 and TRBJ1-6, with 7 positions matching TRBD1. The CDR3 has 15 residues. Germline trimming cut 1 base from V and 9 bases from J; bases unmatched to any gene: 6. Germline-derived CDR1 and CDR2 are LGHDT and YNNKEL (reference sequence). The CDR3 DNA is TGTGCCAGCAGCCAAGTGAGGACAGGTGGTTCACCCCTCCACTTT. It translates to CASSQVRTGGSPLHF.

By share, this clonotype counts as medium-sized. This chain joins TRBV6-2 or TRBV6-3 and TRBJ2-1; 8 bases line up with TRBD2. The J segment lost 7 bases and the V segment lost 6 bases, leaving 11 bases of the junction unmatched. CDR3 length: 15 amino acids. CDR1 and CDR2 from the germline V gene are MNHEY and SVGEGT. CDR3 in amino acids: CASSNAGLGSNEQFF. The CDR3 DNA reads as TGTGCCAGCAGCAATGCGGGACTAGGGTCTAATGAGCAGTTCTTC.

The table lists this clonotype with a few counts. The rearrangement uses TRBV6-4 and TRBJ2-3; possibly TRBD2 for D (5 bases). Germline CDR1 MRHNA, CDR2 SNTAGT. This CDR3 is built from 15 residues. Deletions cut 8 bases from V and 5 bases from J, with 20 bases between. The CDR3 loop is CASAEEGGHGDTQYF. The CDR3 nucleotides are TGTGCCAGCGCGGAGGAAGGCGGCCACGGAGATACGCAGTATTTT.

This clonotype counts as medium-sized (0.01 to 0.1%). The chain is built from TRBV28 and TRBJ1-5, with TRBD1 matching 10 bases. Germline lookup yields CDR1 MDHEN and CDR2 SYDVKM. Trimming took 3 bases from V and 4 from J; bases not matched to a gene: 0. The CDR3 totals 14 residues. Written as DNA, the CDR3 is TGTGCCAGCAGTTTGGGACAGGGGAATCAGCCCCAGCATTTT. Amino acids: CASSLGQGNQPQHF. The whole variable domain, remainder taken from reference TRBV28 and TRBJ1-5, is DVKVTQSSRYLVKRTGEKVFLECVQDMDHENMFWYRQDPGLGLRLIYFSYDVKMKEKGDIPEGYSVSREKKERFSLILESASTNQTSMYLCASSLGQGNQPQHFGDGTRLSIL.

In this sample, this clonotype turned up many times. This chain joins TRBV6-6 and TRBJ1-2, with TRBD1 identical over 11 bases. The J segment lost 8 bases and the V segment lost 4 bases, leaving 6 bases of the junction unmatched. The CDR3 spans 14 residues. Germline V gene data show CDR1 as MNHNY and CDR2 as SVGAGI (reference sequence). CDR3 coding DNA: TGTGCCAGCAGTTCGGACAGGGGGCTGTACGGCTACACCTTC. This encodes CASSSDRGLYGYTF.

This clonotype was seen repeatedly, ten times or more. The chain uses TRBV2 and TRBJ2-7, with a tentative D call TRBD2 (6 bases). This CDR3 region has 14 residues. Germline V CDR1 and CDR2: SNHLY, FYNNEI. V was trimmed by 4 bases and J by 4 bases, leaving 14 bases between them. CDR3 residues: CASSVGGTRYEQYF. The CDR3 DNA sequence: TGTGCCAGCAGTGTTGGGGGGACGAGGTACGAGCAGTACTTC.

This clonotype has at least ten counts. This chain links TRBV18 with TRBJ2-1; D not resolved. The CDR3 sequence is 14 residues long. The V and J ends lost 3 bases and 3 bases respectively, with 9 bases between them. Germline V gene sequence: CDR1 KGHSH, CDR2 LQKENI. CDR3 sequence (DNA): TGTGCCAGCTCACCGGCGGTGGGCTACAATGAGCAGTTCTTC. Encoded protein: CASSPAVGYNEQFF.

The chain couples TRBV7-2 to TRBJ1-5; D is uncertain. Trimming took off 2 bases at V and 0 bases at J, with 8 bases between the two ends. This CDR3 region has 15 residues. From germline, CDR1 is SGHTA and CDR2 FQGNSA. DNA for the CDR3: TGTGCCAGCAGCTTAATTCGAGATAGCAATCAGCCCCAGCATTTT. Protein: CASSLIRDSNQPQHF. Complete variable domain (other parts from reference TRBV7-2 and TRBJ1-5): GAGVSQSPSNKVTEKGKDVELRCDPISGHTALYWYRQSLGQGLEFLIYFQGNSAPDKSGLPSDRFSAERTGGSVSTLTIQRTQQEDSAVYLCASSLIRDSNQPQHFGDGTRLSIL.

This clonotype showed up many times. The chain employs TRBV12-3 or TRBV12-4 and TRBJ1-1, with D unresolved. The CDR3 loop spans 16 amino acids. The V end lost 2 bases, the J end lost 1 base, and 14 bases lay between the germline ends. The CDR3 protein is CASSLFPPDRNTEAFF. The CDR3 bases are TGTGCCAGCAGTTTATTCCCCCCGGATAGGAACACTGAAGCTTTCTTT.